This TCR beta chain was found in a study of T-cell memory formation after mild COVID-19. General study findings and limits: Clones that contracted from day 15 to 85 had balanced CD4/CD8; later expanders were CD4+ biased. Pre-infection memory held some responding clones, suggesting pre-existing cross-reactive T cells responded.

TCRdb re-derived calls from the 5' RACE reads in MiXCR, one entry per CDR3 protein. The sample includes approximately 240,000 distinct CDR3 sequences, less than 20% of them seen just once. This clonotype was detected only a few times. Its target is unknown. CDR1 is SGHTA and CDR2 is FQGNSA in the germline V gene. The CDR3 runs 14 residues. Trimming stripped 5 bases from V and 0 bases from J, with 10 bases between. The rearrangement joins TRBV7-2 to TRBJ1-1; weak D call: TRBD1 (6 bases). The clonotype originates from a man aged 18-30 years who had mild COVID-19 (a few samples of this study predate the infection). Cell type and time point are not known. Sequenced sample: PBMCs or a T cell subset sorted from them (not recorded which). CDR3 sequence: CASSKQGLNTEAFF. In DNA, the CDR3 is TGTGCCAGCAGCAAACAGGGACTGAACACTGAAGCTTTCTTT.